This TCR beta chain is from a study of regulatory T cells in long-lasting Graves disease. Overall study findings and caveats: Persistent disease showed a preference for TRBV28, TRBJ1-2 and TRBJ2-5. TCR diversity in persistent Graves' patients was below that of newly diagnosed ones.

The count of this clonotype is one. Its antigen is still unknown. Regarding time point: newly diagnosed GD, antithyroid drugs for less than 3 months. The TCR library was prepared using RNA isolated from PBMCs. After removal of 5 bases from V and 1 base from J, the junction contained 2 bases not matched to a gene. Germline assignment: CDR1 MNHEY and CDR2 SVGEGT. The CDR3 has 15 amino acids. Building the TCR beta libraries relied on iRepertoire HTBI primers, and CDR3 regions underwent Arm-PCR. One entry per CDR3 protein, called by TCRdb with MiXCR from the multiplex PCR reads. The top ten clones hold about a fifth of a sample with more than 300,000 distinct CDR3 sequences, around a sixth of them seen once.

The V gene is TRBV6-2 or TRBV6-3, the J gene TRBJ2-6; 7 bases are a match to TRBD1. The starting material was peripheral blood mononuclear cells (PBMCs), obtained at new diagnosis, from a patient treated with antithyroid drugs. The TCR sequence derives from a female donor with Graves disease. The CDR3 spells CASSGQVSGANVLTF. CDR3 coding DNA: TGTGCCAGCAGTGGACAGGTGTCTGGGGCCAACGTCCTGACTTTC.